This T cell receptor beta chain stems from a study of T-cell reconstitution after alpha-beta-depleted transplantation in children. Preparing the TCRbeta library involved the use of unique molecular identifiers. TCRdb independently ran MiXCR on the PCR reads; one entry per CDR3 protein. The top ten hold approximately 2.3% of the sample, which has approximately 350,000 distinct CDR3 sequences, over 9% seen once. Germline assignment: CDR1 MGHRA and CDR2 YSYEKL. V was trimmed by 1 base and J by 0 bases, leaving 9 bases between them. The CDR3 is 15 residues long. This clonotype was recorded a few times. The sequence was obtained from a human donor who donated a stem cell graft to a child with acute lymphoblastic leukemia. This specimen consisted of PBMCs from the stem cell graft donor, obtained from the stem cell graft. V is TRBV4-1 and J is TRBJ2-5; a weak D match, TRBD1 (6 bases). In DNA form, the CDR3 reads TGCGCCAGCAGCCAAGTACAGGGACACCAAGAGACCCAGTACTTC. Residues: CASSQVQGHQETQYF.